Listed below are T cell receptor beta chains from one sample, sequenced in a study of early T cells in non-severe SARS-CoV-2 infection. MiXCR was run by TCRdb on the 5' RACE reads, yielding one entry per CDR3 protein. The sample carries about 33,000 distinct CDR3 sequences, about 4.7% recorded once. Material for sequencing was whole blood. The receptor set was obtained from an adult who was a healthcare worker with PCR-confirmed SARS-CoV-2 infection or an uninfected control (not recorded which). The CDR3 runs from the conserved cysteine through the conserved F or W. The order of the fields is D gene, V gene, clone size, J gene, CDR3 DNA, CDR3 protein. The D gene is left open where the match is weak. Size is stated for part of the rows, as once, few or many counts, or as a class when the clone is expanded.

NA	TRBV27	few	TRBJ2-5	TGTGCCAGCAGTCACCGGGTGCAAGAGACCCAGTACTTC	CASSHRVQETQYF
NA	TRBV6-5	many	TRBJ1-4	TGTGCCAGCAGTTGGTCTGGGTCAGAAAAACTGTTTTTT	CASSWSGSEKLFF
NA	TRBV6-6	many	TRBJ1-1	TGTGCCAGCAGACTGGATCCGGACAGACCTGAAGCTTTCTTT	CASRLDPDRPEAFF
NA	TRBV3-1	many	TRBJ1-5	TGTGCCAGCAGCCAGGGGGGGACTAATCAGCCCCAGCATTTT	CASSQGGTNQPQHF
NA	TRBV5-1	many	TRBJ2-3	TGCGCCAGCAGCCCCGCAGGTAGCACAGATACGCAGTATTTT	CASSPAGSTDTQYF
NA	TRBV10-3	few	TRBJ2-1	TGTGCCATCAGCCCTGTGGGGGTTGAGCAGTTCTTC	CAISPVGVEQFF
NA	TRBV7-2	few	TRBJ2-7	TGTGCCAGCAGCTTAGCGCTAGAGTTGGGGGCCGAGCAGTACTTC	CASSLALELGAEQYF
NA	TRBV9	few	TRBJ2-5	TGTGCCAGCAGCGTAGACCAGGCACCCCAAGAGACCCAGTACTTC	CASSVDQAPQETQYF
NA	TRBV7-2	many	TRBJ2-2	TGTGCCAGCAGCTTAAACTCGGGGGCCGGGGAGCTGTTTTTT	CASSLNSGAGELFF
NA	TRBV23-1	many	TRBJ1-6	TGCGCCAGCAGTCGGAATCTGCAGGAGAGCTCCTATAATTCACCCCTCCACTTT	CASSRNLQESSYNSPLHF
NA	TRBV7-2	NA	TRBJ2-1	TGTGCCAGCAGCCGGTACGTGAGCTCCTACAATGAGCAGTTCTTC	CASSRYVSSYNEQFF
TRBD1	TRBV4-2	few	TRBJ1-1	TGTGCCAGCAGCCAAGGGCAGGGGGCACGATTGAACACTGAAGCTTTCTTT	CASSQGQGARLNTEAFF
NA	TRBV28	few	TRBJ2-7	TGTGCCAGCAGTTCCCTCAGGGGAAAAAGGGGCAACGAGCAGTACTTC	CASSSLRGKRGNEQYF
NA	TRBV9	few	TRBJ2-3	TGTGCCAGCAGCGGGGGCTGGGGAACAAACACAGATACGCAGTATTTT	CASSGGWGTNTDTQYF
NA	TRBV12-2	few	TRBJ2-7	TGTGCAAGTCGCTTAGCGCCCTCTATGGAATCCTACGAGCAGTACTTC	CASRLAPSMESYEQYF
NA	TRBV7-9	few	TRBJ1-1	TGTGCCAGCAGCCATAGCCAGGGAGAAGCTTTCTTT	CASSHSQGEAFF
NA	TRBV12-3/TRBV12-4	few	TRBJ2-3	TGTGCCAGCAGTTTCGGGGCGTCCGGGGCCTCAGATACGCAGTATTTT	CASSFGASGASDTQYF
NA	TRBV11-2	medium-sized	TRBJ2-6	TGTGCCAGCAGCTTAGGCCCCGTTTTGCGAGGGGCCAACGTCCTGACTTTC	CASSLGPVLRGANVLTF
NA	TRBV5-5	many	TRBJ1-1	TGTGCCAGCAGCTTGGCCCCGGGACACCGGAGTGACACTGAAGCTTTCTTT	CASSLAPGHRSDTEAFF
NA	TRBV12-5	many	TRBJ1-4	TGTGCTAGTGGTTTGCTTCTGAGGGGCATAACCTCGGCGCATGAAAAACTGTTTTTT	CASGLLLRGITSAHEKLFF
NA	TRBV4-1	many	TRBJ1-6	TGCGCCAGCAGGCGAGACAGACTTTCACCCCTCCACTTT	CASRRDRLSPLHF
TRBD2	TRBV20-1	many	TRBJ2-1	TGCAGTGCTTCCCCCTTAGCGGGGCTAAACAATGAGCAGTTCTTC	CSASPLAGLNNEQFF
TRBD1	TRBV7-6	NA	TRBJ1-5	TGTGCCAGCAGCTTAGGCGGGACAGGGGTTAGCAATCAGCCCCAGCATTTT	CASSLGGTGVSNQPQHF
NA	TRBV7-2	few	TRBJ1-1	TGTGCCAGCAGCTTTGGGTCAGATCCAAACACTGAAGCTTTCTTT	CASSFGSDPNTEAFF
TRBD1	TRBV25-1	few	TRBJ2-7	TGTGCCAGCAGTGAATATGGGACAGGTTACGGGCAGTACTTC	CASSEYGTGYGQYF
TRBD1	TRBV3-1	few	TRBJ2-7	TGTGCCAGCAGCCACGGACAGGGAACCGGCGAGCAGTACTTC	CASSHGQGTGEQYF
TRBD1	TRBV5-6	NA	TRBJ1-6	TGTGCCAGCAGCGTAGGGGGCGCGGGATCACCCCTCCACTTT	CASSVGGAGSPLHF
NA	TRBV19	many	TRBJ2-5	TGTGCCAGTAGTGGGGCTAGCCAAGAGACCCAGTACTTC	CASSGASQETQYF
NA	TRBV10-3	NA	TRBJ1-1	TGTGCCGCGTCACAGGTGAACACTGAAGCTTTCTTT	CAASQVNTEAFF
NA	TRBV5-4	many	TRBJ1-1	TGTGCCAGCAGCCCTAGACTGGAGAACACTGAAGCTTTCTTT	CASSPRLENTEAFF
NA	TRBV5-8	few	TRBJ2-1	TGTGCCAGCAGCGGGGACTACAATGAGCAGTTCTTC	CASSGDYNEQFF